The present entry profiles one T cell receptor beta chain with its context. The CDR3 runs 14 residues. Germline V gene lookup returns CDR1 SGHNT and CDR2 YYREEE (reference sequence). V lost 3 bases and J 3 bases, leaving 12 bases between the germline ends. The data derive from a study of blood T cell repertoires in COVID-19. Method: immunoSEQ multiplex PCR; TCRdb's copy keeps in-frame clones and lacks some. The sample has some 35,000 clones; about nine tenths are singletons. This chain joins TRBV5-4 and TRBJ1-2, with D perhaps TRBD1 (6 bases). This receptor was taken from a man aged 65 to 79 with acute or convalescent COVID-19. Source material: peripheral blood. CDR3 DNA sequence: TGTGCCAGCAGCTCACCAGGGGAAGACTATGGCTACACCTTC. It yields the protein CASSSPGEDYGYTF.